The 28 T cell receptor beta chains in this list originate from one sample, sequenced in a study of T cell clones after liver transplantation. TCRdb keeps only in-frame clones here, not all; method: immunoSEQ multiplex PCR. The sample includes roughly 100,000 clones, about 86% of them seen just once. The sample was CD4+ T cells from blood, taken approximately 4 years after liver transplant. The origin of the receptors is a human patient who received a liver transplant. Some T cells may be graft donor cells.

The genes are TRBV18 and TRBJ1-1, with D possibly TRBD1 on 5 matching bases. V gave up 6 bases and J gave up 0 bases, with 14 bases separating them. Germline V gene data show CDR1 as KGHSH and CDR2 as LQKENI. CDR3 length equals 15 residues. CDR3 coding DNA: TGTGCCAGCTCCCCTTTTTCGGGGGTGAACACTGAAGCTTTCTTT. Amino acids: CASSPFSGVNTEAFF.

This clone was seen only once. The rearrangement links TRBV4-2 to TRBJ1-1; 8 bases fit TRBD1. Trimming removed 3 bases from V and 4 bases from J; junction bases left unmatched: 10. The CDR3 has 16 amino acids. Germline loops: CDR1 LGHNA, CDR2 YNFKEQ. The CDR3 here is CASSQGPGGERTEAFF. The DNA for the CDR3 is TGTGCCAGCAGCCAGGGGCCAGGGGGCGAGCGCACTGAAGCTTTCTTT.

J is TRBJ2-1 and V is TRBV11-3; D not certain. The CDR3 contains 14 residues. V lost 5 bases to trimming and J lost 10 bases, with 18 bases between them. Germline assignment: CDR1 SGHNT and CDR2 YENEEA. This CDR3 is CASSASGRIGEQFF. For the CDR3, the DNA is TGTGCCAGCAGCGCATCCGGGCGGATTGGGGAGCAGTTCTTC.

Comments on this clone: The same CDR3 arises from other DNA sequences in this sample as well. The chain couples TRBV2 to TRBJ2-3; 8 bases fit TRBD1. CDR3 length: 14 residues. Germline CDR1 SNHLY, CDR2 FYNNEI. V lost 10 bases to trimming and J lost 6 bases; unmatched junction nucleotides: 12. The CDR3 DNA follows: TGTGCCACCTCATACGCTACAGGGGGGGATACGCAGTATTTT. Its translation is CATSYATGGDTQYF.

The chain joins TRBV5-1 to TRBJ2-3; D not certain. Trimming pared 4 bases from V and 1 base from J, leaving 10 bases between. CDR3 length: 14 amino acids. The germline V gene encodes CDR1 SGHRS and CDR2 YFSETQ. The CDR3 loop reads CASSPYTGTDTQYF. The CDR3 DNA reads TGCGCCAGCAGCCCCTATACCGGCACAGATACGCAGTATTTT.

The chain uses TRBV7-6 and TRBJ2-5, with TRBD2 as a possible D gene (5 bases). The length of the CDR3 is 14 residues. Trimming stripped 2 bases from V and 2 bases from J, with 9 bases between. CDR1 is SGHVS and CDR2 is FNYEAQ in the germline V gene. The CDR3: CASSLSPGQETQYF. CDR3 bases: TGTGCCAGCAGCTTATCTCCGGGACAAGAGACCCAGTACTTC.

J is TRBJ1-6 and V is TRBV25-1, with D uncertain. The CDR3 spans 17 residues. The germline V and J ends were trimmed by 3 bases and 0 bases, with 12 bases remaining between them. The germline gives CDR1 MGHDK, CDR2 SYGVNS. The chain's CDR3 is CASSDLGSGSYNSPLHF. CDR3 DNA sequence: TGTGCCAGCAGTGACCTGGGATCGGGCTCCTATAATTCACCCCTCCACTTT.

The chain is built from TRBV28 and TRBJ1-1, with unresolved D. Germline-derived CDR1 and CDR2 are MDHEN and SYDVKM. Between the trimmed V and J ends, which lost 6 bases and 0 bases, there was a span of 5 bases. CDR3 size: 12 residues. CDR3 sequence reads: CASRYMNTEAFF. CDR3 in DNA: TGTGCCAGCAGATATATGAACACTGAAGCTTTCTTT.

The sample holds one count of this clone. The V call is TRBV2, the J call TRBJ1-6; the D gene is possibly TRBD1 (5 bases). Trimming stripped 10 bases from V and 4 bases from J, with 23 bases between. CDR3 length: 17 residues. Per the germline V gene, CDR1 is SNHLY and CDR2 is FYNNEI. The CDR3 protein is CANPQFPSSGYNSPLHF. The CDR3 nucleotides read TGTGCCAACCCCCAGTTCCCCAGTTCAGGGTATAATTCACCCCTCCACTTT.

The J gene is TRBJ2-6, the V gene TRBV21-1. TRBV21-1 is labeled a pseudogene. The CDR3 has 16 amino acids. CDR3 residues: CASSKDFRDRANVLTF. DNA for the CDR3: TGTGCCAGCAGCAAGGACTTCCGGGACCGGGCCAACGTCCTGACTTTC.

The V gene is TRBV10-2, the J gene TRBJ2-7, with 9 bases lining up with TRBD2. In germline, CDR1 is WSHSY, CDR2 SAAADI. J lost 5 bases, V lost 6 bases, and 8 bases had no gene match. The CDR3 is 14 amino acids. CDR3 in amino acids: CASSGTSTGHEQYF. In DNA, the CDR3 is TGCGCCAGCAGCGGGACTAGCACGGGACACGAGCAGTACTTC.

This sequence joins TRBV7-8 and TRBJ1-4; unclear D gene. With 6 bases removed from V and 8 bases from J, the gap between germline ends came to 13 bases. The germline gives CDR1 SGHVS, CDR2 FQNEAQ. This CDR3 spans 13 amino acids. The CDR3, as DNA: TGTGCCAGCAGTTACGGGATTATGGAAAAACTGTTTTTT. Amino acids: CASSYGIMEKLFF.

This clone turned up a few times. The CDR3 bases are TGTGCCAGCCGAGTGGGGGGGCCCAAGGGCGTGATTTACAATGAGCAGTTCTTC. Amino acids: CASRVGGPKGVIYNEQFF. This chain uses TRBV2 with TRBJ2-1; D might be TRBD2 (7 bases). Germline-derived CDR1 and CDR2 are SNHLY and FYNNEI. This CDR3 is built from 18 residues. Trimming took 8 bases from V and 4 from J, leaving 27 bases between them.

This chain joins TRBV9 and TRBJ1-2; 9 bases map to TRBD1. CDR1 SGDLS and CDR2 YYNGEE come from the germline V gene. This CDR3 comprises 15 residues. With 4 bases clipped from V and 7 bases from J, the junction kept 11 bases outside the gene matches. The CDR3 DNA sequence: TGTGCCAGCAGCTCATGGCCCGGGACAGGGTTTGGCTACACCTTC. This translates into CASSSWPGTGFGYTF.

V is TRBV7-2 and J is TRBJ2-7; D is ambiguous. Germline V gives CDR1 SGHTA, CDR2 FQGNSA. The CDR3 is 12 amino acids. Trimming took off 1 base at V and 3 bases at J, with 4 bases between the two ends. Here the CDR3 DNA reads TGTGCCAGCAGCTTAGGGTACTACGAGCAGTACTTC. Amino acids: CASSLGYYEQYF.

The count of this clone is one. The chain recombines TRBV29-1 with TRBJ2-3; D tentatively reads TRBD1 or TRBD2 (5 bases each). This CDR3 has 12 residues. Trimming cost V 8 bases and J 0 bases, with 9 bases left between them. Germline CDR1 is SQVTM and CDR2 is ANQGSEA. CDR3: CSYGASTDTQYF. The CDR3 DNA reads TGCAGCTACGGGGCTAGCACAGATACGCAGTATTTT.

The gene calls are TRBV5-1 and TRBJ1-5, with TRBD1 matching 11 bases. The V gene end was trimmed by 0 bases and the J gene end by 2 bases; junction bases not matched to a gene: 4. The germline V gene has CDR1 SGHRS and CDR2 YFSETQ. This CDR3 has 17 amino acids. The CDR3 DNA follows: TGCGCCAGCAGCTTGGGAGGACAGGGGGCCGGCAATCAGCCCCAGCATTTT. It encodes CASSLGGQGAGNQPQHF.

The chain uses TRBV7-6 and TRBJ1-1, with D unresolved. The CDR3 length is 15 residues. Trimming stripped 3 bases from V and 4 bases from J, with 15 bases between. Per the germline V gene, CDR1 is SGHVS and CDR2 is FNYEAQ. The CDR3 protein is CASSLSGERSTEAFF. The CDR3 DNA is TGTGCCAGCAGCTTGTCTGGAGAGAGGAGCACTGAAGCTTTCTTT.

The chain couples TRBV20-1 to TRBJ2-7; no clear D. This CDR3 spans 11 amino acids. V was shortened by 5 bases and J by 1 base, with 6 bases between the two germline ends. Germline assignment: CDR1 DFQATT and CDR2 SNEGSKA (reference sequence). CDR3 sequence reads: CSAVTSYEQYF. The CDR3 nucleotides are TGCAGTGCTGTGACGTCCTACGAGCAGTACTTC.

The chain has TRBV11-2 and TRBJ2-4, with 13 bases identical to TRBD2. V shed 5 bases and J 4 bases; nucleotides not matched to a gene: 8. CDR3 length equals 17 residues. Germline V gives CDR1 SGHAT, CDR2 FQNNGV. This CDR3 is CASSLLAGGFRKNIQYF. The CDR3 DNA is TGTGCCAGCAGCCTACTAGCGGGAGGGTTCAGGAAAAACATTCAGTACTTC.

The CDR3 reads CASSLASGRDRDYGYTF. The CDR3 DNA follows: TGCGCCAGCAGCTTGGCCTCAGGCAGGGATAGAGACTATGGCTACACCTTC. The chain carries TRBV5-1 and TRBJ1-2; tentatively, D is TRBD1 (5 bases). V dropped 0 bases and J dropped 3 bases, with 18 bases sitting between them. CDR3 length: 17 residues. Germline V gene sequence: CDR1 SGHRS, CDR2 YFSETQ. Combining the CDR3 with reference TRBV5-1 and TRBJ1-2 gives the whole variable domain KAGVTQTPRYLIKTRGQQVTLSCSPISGHRSVSWYQQTPGQGLQFLFEYFSETQRNKGNFPGRFSGRQFSNSRSEMNVSTLELGDSALYLCASSLASGRDRDYGYTFGSGTRLTVV.

The chain uses TRBV6-1 and TRBJ1-2; the D gene is possibly TRBD1 (6 bases). Germline V gene data show CDR1 as MNHNS and CDR2 as SASEGT. Trimming cost V 1 base and J 8 bases, with 11 bases left between them. The CDR3 covers 13 residues. CDR3 loop: CASSEEGRGGYTF. CDR3 sequence (DNA): TGTGCCAGCAGTGAAGAGGGCAGGGGAGGCTACACCTTC.

In DNA form, the CDR3 reads TGTGCCAGCAGCGTAGTGGGGGCAAGTAATTCACCCCTCCACTTT. This codes for CASSVVGASNSPLHF. This chain connects TRBV9 to TRBJ1-6; D might be TRBD1 (6 bases). The CDR3 length is 15 residues. Germline lookup yields CDR1 SGDLS and CDR2 YYNGEE. Deletions cut 0 bases from V and 6 bases from J, with 10 bases between.

The chain is built from TRBV6-5 and TRBJ1-1, with 10 bases aligning to TRBD1. There are 15 residues in the CDR3. CDR1 MNHEY and CDR2 SVGAGI come from the germline V gene. Trimming took 0 bases from V and 4 from J; bases not matched to a gene: 2. CDR3 loop: CASSYSWDRGTEAFF. CDR3 sequence (DNA): TGTGCCAGCAGTTACTCCTGGGACAGGGGCACTGAAGCTTTCTTT.

The chain has TRBV28 and TRBJ1-1, with D unclear. The V gene lost 6 bases and the J gene lost 8 bases, with 19 bases spanning the gap. The CDR3 has 14 residues. The germline CDR1 and CDR2 sequences are MDHEN and SYDVKM. CDR3: CASRLTVGFGEAFF. CDR3 coding DNA: TGTGCCAGCAGGCTCACGGTCGGGTTCGGGGAAGCTTTCTTT. Supplemented by reference TRBV28 and TRBJ1-1, the full variable domain reads DVKVTQSSRYLVKRTGEKVFLECVQDMDHENMFWYRQDPGLGLRLIYFSYDVKMKEKGDIPEGYSVSREKKERFSLILESASTNQTSMYLCASRLTVGFGEAFFGQGTRLTVV.

This clone was seen more than once but under ten times. The J gene is TRBJ1-6, the V gene TRBV18; 7 bases agree with TRBD1. The junction had 9 bases not matched to a gene; V was cut back by 3 bases and J by 7 bases. This CDR3 spans 16 amino acids. Germline assignment: CDR1 KGHSH and CDR2 LQKENI. The CDR3 loop is CASSPPQGEMNSPLHF. Here the CDR3 DNA reads TGTGCCAGCTCACCCCCCCAGGGGGAGATGAATTCACCCCTCCACTTT.

V usage is TRBV7-8 and J usage is TRBJ1-3; TRBD1 agrees at 8 bases. CDR3 size: 19 residues. Germline V gene data show CDR1 as SGHVS and CDR2 as FQNEAQ. With 0 bases clipped from V and 0 bases from J, the junction kept 10 bases outside the gene matches. The CDR3 spells CASSLARQGKLGSGNTIYF. CDR3 bases: TGTGCCAGCAGCTTAGCCCGACAGGGGAAGTTGGGCTCTGGAAACACCATATATTTT.

CDR3 coding DNA: TGTGCCAGCGGACGGGGGGTCTCGGGCACTGAAGCTTTCTTT. Protein sequence: CASGRGVSGTEAFF. V is TRBV6-6 and J is TRBJ1-1; D possibly corresponds to TRBD1 (5 bases). Germline V gene data show CDR1 as MNHNY and CDR2 as SVGAGI (reference sequence). There are 14 residues in the CDR3. With 8 bases removed from V and 4 bases from J, the gap between germline ends came to 17 bases.